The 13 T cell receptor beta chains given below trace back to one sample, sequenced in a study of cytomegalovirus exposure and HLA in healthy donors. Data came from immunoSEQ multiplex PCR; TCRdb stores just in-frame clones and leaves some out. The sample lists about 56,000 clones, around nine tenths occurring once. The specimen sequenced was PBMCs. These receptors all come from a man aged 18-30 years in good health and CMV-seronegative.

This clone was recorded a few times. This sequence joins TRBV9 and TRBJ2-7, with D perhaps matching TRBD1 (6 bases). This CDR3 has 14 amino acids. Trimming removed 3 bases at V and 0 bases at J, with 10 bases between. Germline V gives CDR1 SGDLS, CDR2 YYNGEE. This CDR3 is CASSARQDSYEQYF. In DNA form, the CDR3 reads TGTGCCAGCAGCGCCAGACAGGACTCCTACGAGCAGTACTTC.

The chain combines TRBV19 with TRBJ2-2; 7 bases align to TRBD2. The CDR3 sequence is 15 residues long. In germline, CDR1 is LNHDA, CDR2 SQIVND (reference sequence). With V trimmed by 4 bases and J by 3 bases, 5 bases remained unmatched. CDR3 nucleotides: TGTGCCAGTAGTACAACTAGCGTCTACACCGGGGAGCTGTTTTTT. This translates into CASSTTSVYTGELFF.

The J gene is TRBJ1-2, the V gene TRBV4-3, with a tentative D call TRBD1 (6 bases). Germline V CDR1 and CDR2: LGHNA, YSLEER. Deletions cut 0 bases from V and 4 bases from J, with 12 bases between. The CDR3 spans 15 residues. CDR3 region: CASSQDLTGTYGYTF. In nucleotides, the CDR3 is TGCGCCAGCAGCCAAGACCTCACAGGGACCTATGGCTACACCTTC.

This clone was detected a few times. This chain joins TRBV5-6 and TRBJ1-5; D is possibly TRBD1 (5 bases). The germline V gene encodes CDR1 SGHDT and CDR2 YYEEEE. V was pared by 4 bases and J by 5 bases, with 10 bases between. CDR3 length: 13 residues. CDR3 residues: CASSQGRDQPQHF. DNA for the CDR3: TGTGCCAGCAGCCAGGGTAGGGATCAGCCCCAGCATTTT. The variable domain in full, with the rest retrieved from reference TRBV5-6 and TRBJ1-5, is DAGVTQSPTHLIKTRGQQVTLRCSPKSGHDTVSWYQQALGQGPQFIFQYYEEEERQRGNFPDRFSGHQFPNYSSELNVNALLLGDSALYLCASSQGRDQPQHFGDGTRLSIL.

The CDR3 coding sequence is TGTGCCAGCAGCTCGTTTGGACAGGGCGTTGAGACCCAGTACTTC. Translating gives CASSSFGQGVETQYF. This chain links TRBV7-2 with TRBJ2-5, with 8 bases matching TRBD1. The CDR3 runs 15 residues. From germline, CDR1 is SGHTA and CDR2 FQGNSA. V was pared by 4 bases and J by 5 bases, with 9 bases of the junction left unmatched.

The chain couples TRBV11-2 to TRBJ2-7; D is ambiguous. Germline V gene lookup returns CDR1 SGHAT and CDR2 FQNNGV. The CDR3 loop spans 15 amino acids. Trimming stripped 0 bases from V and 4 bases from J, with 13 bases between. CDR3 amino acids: CASSLDLNRPYEQYF. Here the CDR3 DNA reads TGTGCCAGCAGCTTAGATCTGAACAGACCTTACGAGCAGTACTTC.

This CDR3 is CASSGTSETDTQYF. For the CDR3, the DNA is TGTGCCAGCAGTGGGACTAGCGAGACAGATACGCAGTATTTT. The chain has TRBV6-1 and TRBJ2-3, with TRBD2 matching 9 bases. The CDR3 is 14 residues long. The junction had 2 bases not matched to a gene; V was cut back by 4 bases and J by 3 bases. The V gene's germline CDR1 is MNHNS and CDR2 SASEGT.

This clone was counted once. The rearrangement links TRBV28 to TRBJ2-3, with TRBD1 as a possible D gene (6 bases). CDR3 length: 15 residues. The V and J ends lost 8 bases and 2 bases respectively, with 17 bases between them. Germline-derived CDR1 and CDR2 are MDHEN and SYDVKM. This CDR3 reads CASGPGYRDTDTQYF. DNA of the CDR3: TGTGCCAGCGGCCCCGGGTACAGGGACACAGATACGCAGTATTTT.

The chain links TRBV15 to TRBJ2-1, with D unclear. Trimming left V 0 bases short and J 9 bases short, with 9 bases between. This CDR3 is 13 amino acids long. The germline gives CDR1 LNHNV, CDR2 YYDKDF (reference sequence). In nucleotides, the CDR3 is TGTGCCACCAGCAGAGACGTTGCGGCTGAGCAGTTCTTC. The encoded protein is CATSRDVAAEQFF.

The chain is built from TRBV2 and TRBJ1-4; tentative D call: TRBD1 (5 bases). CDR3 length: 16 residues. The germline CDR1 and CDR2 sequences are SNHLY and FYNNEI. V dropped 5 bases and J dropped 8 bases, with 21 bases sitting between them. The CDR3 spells CASSPLGTLPVEKLFF. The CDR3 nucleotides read TGTGCCAGCAGTCCCCTCGGGACTCTCCCGGTAGAAAAACTGTTTTTT.

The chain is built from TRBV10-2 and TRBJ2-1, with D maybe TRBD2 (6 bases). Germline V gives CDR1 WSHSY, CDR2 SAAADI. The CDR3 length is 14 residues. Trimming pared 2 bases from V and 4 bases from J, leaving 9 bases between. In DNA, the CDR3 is TGCGCCAGCAGTGAGCGGGAGCGGTACAATGAGCAGTTCTTC. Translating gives CASSERERYNEQFF.

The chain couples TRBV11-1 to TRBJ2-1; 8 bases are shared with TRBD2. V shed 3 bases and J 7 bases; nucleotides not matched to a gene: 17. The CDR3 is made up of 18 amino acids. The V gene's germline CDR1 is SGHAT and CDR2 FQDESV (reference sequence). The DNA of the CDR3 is TGTGCCAGCAGCTTGGCGCTGGTAACGGGAGGGCCGGGGAATGAGCAGTTCTTC. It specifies CASSLALVTGGPGNEQFF.

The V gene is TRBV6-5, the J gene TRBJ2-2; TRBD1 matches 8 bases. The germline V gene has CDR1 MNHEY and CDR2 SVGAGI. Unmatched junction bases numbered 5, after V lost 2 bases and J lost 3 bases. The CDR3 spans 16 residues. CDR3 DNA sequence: TGTGCCAGCAGTTACGGGGCAGGGGGCGACACCGGGGAGCTGTTTTTT. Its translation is CASSYGAGGDTGELFF.